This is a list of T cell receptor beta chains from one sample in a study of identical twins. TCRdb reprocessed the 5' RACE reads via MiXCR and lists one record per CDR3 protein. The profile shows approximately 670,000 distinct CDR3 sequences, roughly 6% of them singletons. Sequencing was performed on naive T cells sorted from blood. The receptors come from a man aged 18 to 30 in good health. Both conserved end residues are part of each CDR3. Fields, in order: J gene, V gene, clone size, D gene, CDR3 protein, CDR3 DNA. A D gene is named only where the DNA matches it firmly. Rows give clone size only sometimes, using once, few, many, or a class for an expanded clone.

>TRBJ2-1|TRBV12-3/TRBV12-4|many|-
CASSRDQPYNEQFF
TGTGCCAGCAGCCGGGACCAACCCTACAATGAGCAGTTCTTC
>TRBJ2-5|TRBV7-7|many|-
CASSLMAGREETQYF
TGTGCCAGCAGCTTAATGGCAGGGCGGGAAGAGACCCAGTATTTC
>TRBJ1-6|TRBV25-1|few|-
CASSESPGGNSPLHF
TGTGCCAGCAGTGAATCTCCAGGCGGGAATTCACCCCTCCACTTT
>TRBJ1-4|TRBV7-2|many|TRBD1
CASSLEDRVGKLFF
TGTGCCAGCAGCTTAGAGGACAGGGTAGGAAAACTGTTTTTT
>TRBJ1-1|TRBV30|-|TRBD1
CAWNRGGTEAFF
TGTGCCTGGAACAGGGGAGGCACTGAAGCTTTCTTT
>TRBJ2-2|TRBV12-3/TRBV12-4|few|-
CASNSRGGITGELFF
TGTGCCAGCAACTCAAGGGGGGGGATAACCGGGGAGCTGTTTTTT
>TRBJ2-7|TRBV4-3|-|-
CASSQDKLGWDEQYF
TGCGCCAGCAGCCAAGATAAACTAGGATGGGACGAGCAGTACTTC
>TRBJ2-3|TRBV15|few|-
CATSRDPERVTTDTQYF
TGTGCCACCAGCAGAGACCCGGAGCGGGTGACCACAGATACGCAGTATTTT
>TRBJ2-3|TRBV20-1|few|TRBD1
CSASGTENPDTQYF
TGCAGTGCTTCCGGGACAGAAAATCCAGATACGCAGTATTTT
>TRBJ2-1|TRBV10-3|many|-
CAISGQTGEAYNEQFF
TGTGCCATCAGTGGACAAACAGGGGAGGCCTACAATGAGCAGTTCTTC
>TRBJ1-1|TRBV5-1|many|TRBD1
CASSLGGGQQNTEAFF
TGCGCCAGCAGCCTAGGTGGGGGACAGCAGAACACTGAAGCTTTCTTT
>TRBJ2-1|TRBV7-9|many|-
CASSLGSGEFF
TGTGCCAGCAGCTTAGGGTCCGGGGAGTTCTTC
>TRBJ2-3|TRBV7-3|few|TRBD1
CASSFTGALTDTQYF
TGTGCCAGCAGTTTTACAGGGGCCCTCACAGATACGCAGTATTTT
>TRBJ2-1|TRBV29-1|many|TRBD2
CSVGDSGSGEQFF
TGCAGCGTTGGGGATAGCGGGAGCGGTGAGCAGTTCTTC
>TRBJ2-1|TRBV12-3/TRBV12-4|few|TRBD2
CASSGYSGVSYNEQFF
TGTGCCAGCAGTGGCTATAGCGGGGTTTCCTACAATGAGCAGTTCTTC
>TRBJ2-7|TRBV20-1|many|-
CSASSGRSSYEQYF
TGCAGTGCTAGTAGTGGGAGGAGCTCCTACGAGCAGTACTTC
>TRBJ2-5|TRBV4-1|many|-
CASSQDPGPGGETQYF
TGCGCCAGCAGCCAAGATCCGGGTCCTGGGGGAGAGACCCAGTACTTC
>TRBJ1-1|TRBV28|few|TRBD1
CASSSGTVPNTEAFF
TGTGCCAGCAGCTCGGGGACAGTGCCTAACACTGAAGCTTTCTTT
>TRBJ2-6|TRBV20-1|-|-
CSARGRDGSSGANVLTF
TGCAGTGCTAGGGGACGGGACGGAAGCTCTGGGGCCAACGTCCTGACTTTC
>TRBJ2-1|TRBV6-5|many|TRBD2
CASSYISGRAIFNEQFF
TGTGCCAGCAGTTACATCAGCGGGAGGGCAATCTTCAATGAGCAGTTCTTC